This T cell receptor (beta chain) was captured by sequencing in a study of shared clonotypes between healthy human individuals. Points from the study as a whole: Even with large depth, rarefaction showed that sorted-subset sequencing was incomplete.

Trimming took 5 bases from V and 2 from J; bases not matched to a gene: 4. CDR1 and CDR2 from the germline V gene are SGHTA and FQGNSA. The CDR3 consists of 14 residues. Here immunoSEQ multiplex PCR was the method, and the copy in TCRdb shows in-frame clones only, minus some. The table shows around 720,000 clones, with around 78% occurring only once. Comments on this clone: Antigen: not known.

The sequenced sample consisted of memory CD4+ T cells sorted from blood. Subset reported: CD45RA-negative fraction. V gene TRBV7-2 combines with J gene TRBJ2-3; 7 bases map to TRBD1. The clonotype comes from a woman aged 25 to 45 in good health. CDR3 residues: CASSLGTATDTQYF. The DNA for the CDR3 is TGTGCCAGCAGCCTCGGGACAGCCACAGATACGCAGTATTTT.